Listed here are 8 T cell receptor beta chains from one sample, sequenced in a study of shared clonotypes between healthy human individuals. Sequenced by immunoSEQ multiplex PCR; TCRdb stores in-frame clones only, minus some. Counted here are hundreds of thousands of clones, less than 97% occurring once; the ten biggest clones make up 0.11%. Naive CD8 cells were CD45RO-negative, positively selected for CCR7, excluding terminally differentiated effector memory CD45RA+ cells. The specimen was naive CD8+ T cells sorted from blood. These receptors were taken from a woman aged 25 to 45 in good health.

This chain uses TRBV7-9 with TRBJ2-1, with 9 bases fitting TRBD2. J lost 4 bases, V lost 6 bases, and 13 bases had no gene match. CDR1 is SEHNR and CDR2 is FQNEAQ in the germline V gene (reference sequence). The CDR3 totals 17 residues. The chain's CDR3 is CASRHTGTSRPYNEQFF. The CDR3 DNA sequence: TGTGCCAGCAGACATACCGGGACTAGCCGCCCTTACAATGAGCAGTTCTTC.

This chain links TRBV28 with TRBJ2-7; TRBD1 might be the D (6 bases). The germline V gene encodes CDR1 MDHEN and CDR2 SYDVKM. V dropped 5 bases and J dropped 0 bases, with 11 bases sitting between them. The CDR3 consists of 14 residues. CDR3 sequence (DNA): TGTGCCAGCAGTAAAACAGGGAGCTCCTACGAGCAGTACTTC. It encodes CASSKTGSSYEQYF.

The V call is TRBV5-1, the J call TRBJ2-7; 7 bases agree with TRBD2. Looked up from germline, CDR1 is SGHRS and CDR2 is YFSETQ. Germline trimming cut 0 bases from V and 6 bases from J; bases unmatched to any gene: 12. The CDR3 has 16 residues. The CDR3 DNA is TGCGCCAGCAGCTTGGGAGGGGAGGGTGCGTCATCCGAGCAGTACTTC. It codes for CASSLGGEGASSEQYF.

This chain joins TRBV2 and TRBJ1-1; TRBD1 matches 8 bases. In germline, CDR1 is SNHLY, CDR2 FYNNEI. This CDR3 is 14 amino acids long. V lost 5 bases to trimming and J lost 4 bases; unmatched junction nucleotides: 6. The CDR3 is CASSTDRGGTEAFF. For the CDR3, the DNA is TGTGCCAGCAGTACAGACAGGGGAGGCACTGAAGCTTTCTTT.

The chain is built from TRBV5-1 and TRBJ2-2; 7 bases map to TRBD1. CDR3 length: 15 residues. Trimming cost V 3 bases and J 6 bases; bases outside gene matches: 8. CDR1 and CDR2 from the germline V gene are SGHRS and YFSETQ. CDR3 bases: TGCGCCAGCAGCTGGGACAGACAATCCGCCGGGGAGCTGTTTTTT. Translating it yields CASSWDRQSAGELFF.

The chain links TRBV28 to TRBJ2-7; tentatively, D is TRBD2 (6 bases). V was pared by 2 bases and J by 0 bases, with 8 bases between. CDR1 MDHEN and CDR2 SYDVKM come from the germline V gene. The CDR3 runs 14 residues. The CDR3 is CASSLVAASYEQYF. The CDR3, as DNA: TGTGCCAGCAGTTTAGTAGCGGCCTCCTACGAGCAGTACTTC.

V is TRBV29-1 and J is TRBJ2-2; 11 positions match TRBD2. There are 15 residues in the CDR3. CDR1 and CDR2 (germline): SQVTM, ANQGSEA. V was clipped by 8 bases and J by 5 bases; unmatched bases: 10. The CDR3, as DNA: TGCAGCCCCGGGGGAACTAGCGGGGGAACCGGGGAGCTGTTTTTT. Translation gives CSPGGTSGGTGELFF.

This chain uses TRBV29-1 with TRBJ2-2, with 7 positions matching TRBD1. The CDR3 has 13 amino acids. In germline, CDR1 is SQVTM, CDR2 ANQGSEA. V was pared by 5 bases and J by 5 bases, with 5 bases of the junction left unmatched. CDR3 nucleotides: TGCAGCGTTCCAAGACAGGGAACCGGGGAGCTGTTTTTT. Encoded protein: CSVPRQGTGELFF.